This T cell receptor (beta chain) comes out of a study of memory CD4+ T cells and cytomegalovirus serostatus. CDR3 size: 14 residues. CDR1 and CDR2 from the germline V gene are SGHVS and FQNEAQ. The germline V and J ends were trimmed by 0 bases and 2 bases, with 7 bases remaining between them. The sort gate was single viable CD3+CD4+CD8-CD45RO+ cells for memory CD4+ T cells. Donors' CMV status reflects serum IgG against pp150, pp28, p38, p52. In this sample, this clone is medium-sized. The repertoire was sequenced with immunoSEQ multiplex PCR; TCRdb's copy has only in-frame clones and lacks some. The table lists under 35,000 clones, 65% to 80% of them singletons.

V usage is TRBV7-8 and J usage is TRBJ1-2; no clear D gene. The origin of this receptor is an adult in good health and CMV-seronegative. Some clones in this sample may be carry-over from other donors' samples. Material for sequencing was memory CD4+ T cells from blood. CDR3 coding DNA: TGTGCCAGCAGCTTAGCGGACGGCAACTATGGCTACACCTTC. Translation: CASSLADGNYGYTF.